The T cell receptor (beta chain) under discussion was sequenced for a study of OX40 agonist ivuxolimab in advanced cancers. Whole-study context: All patients had ivuxolimab intravenously every 2 weeks at 0.01 to 10 mg/kg. Recorded diagnoses for dose-escalation patients were hepatocellular carcinoma, melanoma, renal cell or head and neck cancer. A partial response was reached by three patients: one with hepatocellular carcinoma and two with cutaneous melanoma.

The protocol was immunoSEQ multiplex PCR, while the TCRdb copy is restricted to in-frame clones and leaves out a portion. The table shows 50,000 or so clones, with 85% to 90% occurring only once. Points on this clone: The sample contains more than one DNA sequence encoding this CDR3.

There are 12 residues in the CDR3. Trimming took off 4 bases at V and 1 base at J, with 1 base between the two ends. Germline CDR1 MNHEY, CDR2 SVGAGI. The sample here was CD4+ or CD8+ T cells sorted from blood, taken in a trial of the OX40 agonist ivuxolimab. The gene calls are TRBV6-5 and TRBJ2-2; D uncertain. The receptor was isolated from an adult with an advanced solid tumor such as melanoma, head and neck, liver or kidney cancer. This CDR3 reads CASSLNTGELFF. The CDR3, as DNA: TGTGCCAGCAGTTTGAACACCGGGGAGCTGTTTTTT.